What follows are 21 T cell receptor beta chains derived from one specimen sequenced in a study of post-analysis software for immune sequencing data. The antigens of these receptors remain unknown. General study results and limits: Elevated frequency relative to controls characterized 4 or 5 TRBV segments in patients, TRBV5-6, TRBV5-1 and TRBV20-1 among them.

Presence of unique molecular identifiers characterized the TCR beta cDNA libraries. In TCRdb, the PCR reads were re-called with MiXCR into one record per CDR3 protein. The sample lists hundreds of thousands of distinct CDR3 sequences; roughly 40% were seen once. Sequencing was done on a sample of blood. Receptor source: a girl aged 2 to 9 with multiple sclerosis.

J is TRBJ2-5 and V is TRBV7-8; D is uncertain. Germline CDR1 reads SGHVS; CDR2 reads FQNEAQ. The CDR3 runs to 17 residues. Trimming left V 2 bases short and J 3 bases short, with 19 bases between. CDR3 sequence reads: CASSLFTNKNSEETQYF. In DNA form, the CDR3 reads TGTGCCAGCAGCTTATTCACCAACAAAAACAGCGAAGAGACCCAGTACTTC.

CDR3 in amino acids: CASSLVPQAPYGYTF. The CDR3, as DNA: TGTGCCAGCAGTTTAGTTCCACAGGCACCATATGGCTACACCTTC. The chain is built from TRBV12-3 or TRBV12-4 and TRBJ1-2; TRBD1 might be the D (5 bases). V dropped 1 base and J dropped 5 bases, with 14 bases sitting between them. The CDR3 runs 15 residues.

This clonotype was seen a handful of times. The chain is built from TRBV20-1 and TRBJ2-1, with 10 nucleotides matching TRBD2. Per the germline V gene, CDR1 is DFQATT and CDR2 is SNEGSKA (reference sequence). The CDR3 spans 18 residues. Trimming cost V 5 bases and J 7 bases; bases outside gene matches: 20. This chain's CDR3 is CSARSMVGVSGRYNEQFF. CDR3 DNA: TGCAGTGCTCGCTCCATGGTCGGGGTTAGCGGGAGGTATAATGAGCAGTTCTTC.

This chain links TRBV7-6 with TRBJ2-3, with 7 bases identical to TRBD1. The CDR3 runs to 17 residues. Germline assignment: CDR1 SGHVS and CDR2 FNYEAQ. V was pared by 5 bases and J by 2 bases, with 13 bases of the junction left unmatched. CDR3 in amino acids: CASSQPTGPGHTDTQYF. For the CDR3, the DNA is TGTGCCAGCAGCCAGCCGACAGGGCCGGGCCACACAGATACGCAGTATTTT.

A note on this clonotype: One end of the junction varies from germline; a read error may be responsible. V is TRBV7-2 and J is TRBJ1-4; perhaps TRBD1 as D (6 bases). Germline values: CDR1 SGHTA, CDR2 FQGNSA. The CDR3 spans 15 residues. CDR3 bases: TGTGCCAGCAGCTTAGGGGGGGGCGTGAATGAAAAACGGTTTTTT. This translates into CASSLGGGVNEKRFF.

This clonotype was detected a few times. The J gene is TRBJ1-2, the V gene TRBV2; D gene unclear. Trimming removed 7 bases from V and 6 bases from J, with 12 bases in between. Looked up from germline, CDR1 is SNHLY and CDR2 is FYNNEI. This CDR3 spans 12 amino acids. CDR3 DNA sequence: TGTGCCAGCACGTTCCTCAGAGATGGCTACACCTTC. Translation: CASTFLRDGYTF.

V is TRBV12-3 or TRBV12-4 and J is TRBJ2-5; no firm D call. This CDR3 comprises 13 residues. V lost 5 bases and J lost 2, with 9 bases in between. The CDR3 sequence: CASSRIFQETQYF. In DNA, the CDR3 is TGTGCCAGCAGTAGGATTTTTCAAGAGACCCAGTACTTC.

The V gene is TRBV20-1, the J gene TRBJ2-7, with D unclear. Germline CDR1 DFQATT, CDR2 SNEGSKA (reference sequence). V was clipped by 3 bases and J by 5 bases, with 8 bases between them. This CDR3 region has 11 residues. The CDR3 sequence: CSASRLNEQYF. The CDR3 bases are TGCAGTGCTAGTCGTCTGAACGAGCAGTACTTC.

The V call is TRBV12-3 or TRBV12-4, the J call TRBJ2-1; TRBD1 or TRBD2 may be the D gene (5 bases each). The end of the DNA aligns better with TRBJ2-5, so the J call may be wrong. The CDR3 consists of 13 residues. CDR3 protein: CASSPPGRETQYF. Here the CDR3 DNA reads TGTGCCAGCAGTCCCCCGGGGCGAGAGACCCAGTACTTC.

The chain couples TRBV15 to TRBJ2-1; 7 bases are shared with TRBD1. Germline values: CDR1 LNHNV, CDR2 YYDKDF (reference sequence). The CDR3 spans 12 residues. Trimming at V came to 1 base and at J to 9 bases, leaving 0 bases not matched to a gene. The CDR3 DNA is TGTGCCACCAGCAGAGGACAGGGTGAGCAGTTCTTC. It is translated as CATSRGQGEQFF. Full variable domain (missing parts from reference TRBV15 and TRBJ2-1): DAMVIQNPRYQVTQFGKPVTLSCSQTLNHNVMYWYQQKSSQAPKLLFHYYDKDFNNEADTPDNFQSRRPNTSFCFLDIRSPGLGDTAMYLCATSRGQGEQFFGPGTRLTVL.

This chain joins TRBV5-6 and TRBJ1-2; 9 bases line up with TRBD1. With 4 bases clipped from V and 5 bases from J, the junction kept 9 bases outside the gene matches. This CDR3 has 15 amino acids. CDR1 SGHDT and CDR2 YYEEEE come from the germline V gene. CDR3 coding DNA: TGTGCCAGCAGCCCGGGACAGGGCGTTGGGTATGGCTACACCTTC. Its protein product is CASSPGQGVGYGYTF.

This clonotype was observed a single time. This may be a read error: a much more frequent sequence differs by one nucleotide. V usage is TRBV5-1 and J usage is TRBJ2-7; D uncertain. The V gene's germline CDR1 is SGHRS and CDR2 YFSETQ. Trimming stripped 1 base from V and 4 bases from J, with 12 bases between. This CDR3 has 14 residues. The CDR3 coding sequence is TGCGCCAGCAGCTTGACCGGCTCTCAGTACGAGCAGTACTTC. Translation: CASSLTGSQYEQYF.

This clonotype was detected only a few times. J is TRBJ2-4 and V is TRBV4-1; either TRBD1 or TRBD2 may fit D (5 bases each). The CDR3 runs 13 residues. Germline CDR1 is MGHRA and CDR2 is YSYEKL. V was clipped by 4 bases and J by 12 bases, with 16 bases between them. DNA for the CDR3: TGCGCCAGCAGCCGAAACCAGGGACGTCCTCAGTACTTC. Its translation is CASSRNQGRPQYF.

A few counts support this clonotype. This chain joins TRBV20-1 and TRBJ2-5, with D perhaps matching TRBD1 or TRBD2 (6 bases each). The CDR3 covers 13 residues. The V gene's germline CDR1 is DFQATT and CDR2 SNEGSKA (reference sequence). V was trimmed by 6 bases and J by 11 bases, leaving 22 bases between them. In DNA, the CDR3 is TGCAGTGCAGCCCTTGGGGGGCCCTGGGAGCAGTACTTC. Encoded protein: CSAALGGPWEQYF.

The rearrangement joins TRBV29-1 to TRBJ2-7; D possibly uses TRBD1 or TRBD2 (5 bases each). This CDR3 has 12 amino acids. With 7 bases removed from V and 5 bases from J, the gap between germline ends came to 15 bases. Germline V gene sequence: CDR1 SQVTM, CDR2 ANQGSEA. The DNA for the CDR3 is TGCAGCGCCGGGGACGGCTGGGACGAGCAGTACTTC. Protein product: CSAGDGWDEQYF.

The chain employs TRBV20-1 and TRBJ1-6; no reliable D call. The CDR3 has 17 residues. Trimming left V 0 bases short and J 0 bases short, with 12 bases between. CDR1 is DFQATT, CDR2 SNEGSKA, per germline (reference sequence). The CDR3 loop reads CSARDASRNSYNSPLHF. The CDR3 DNA is TGCAGTGCTAGAGATGCCTCGAGGAACTCCTATAATTCACCCCTCCACTTT.

This chain connects TRBV21-1 to TRBJ2-7. TRBV21-1 has pseudogene status. There are 15 residues in the CDR3. The DNA for the CDR3 is TGTGCCAGCAGCAAAGACGGTGAAGGGAAGTACGAGCAGTACTTC. It translates to CASSKDGEGKYEQYF.

This clonotype was picked up a small number of times. The chain has TRBV5-5 and TRBJ1-2; no clear D gene. V shed 0 bases and J shed 4 bases, with 16 bases lying between them. Germline lookup yields CDR1 SGHKS and CDR2 YYEKEE (reference sequence). The CDR3 totals 16 residues. The CDR3 DNA reads as TGTGCCAGCAGCTTGGGACCCCGGACTTTTGGCTATGGCTACACCTTC. The encoded protein is CASSLGPRTFGYGYTF.

This chain links TRBV15 with TRBJ1-1; TRBD1 is a possible D gene (5 bases). The length of the CDR3 is 14 residues. V dropped 3 bases and J dropped 6 bases, with 14 bases sitting between them. CDR1 and CDR2 (germline): LNHNV, YYDKDF (reference sequence). This chain's CDR3 is CATSRAPGLAEAFF. CDR3 nucleotides: TGTGCCACCAGCAGGGCACCGGGGCTCGCTGAAGCTTTCTTT.

The chain links TRBV20-1 to TRBJ2-5, with D possibly being TRBD1 (6 bases). The V end lost 3 bases, the J end lost 5 bases, and 16 bases lay between the germline ends. The CDR3 covers 14 residues. Germline values: CDR1 DFQATT, CDR2 SNEGSKA (reference sequence). Here the CDR3 reads CSARSLTGWETQYF. The CDR3, as DNA: TGCAGTGCTAGGAGCCTTACAGGGTGGGAGACCCAGTACTTC.

The V call is TRBV7-2, the J call TRBJ2-7, with D perhaps matching TRBD2 (5 bases). The DNA matches TRBJ2-5 better at its end, which makes the J call doubtful. The CDR3 is 14 residues long. Germline V gene lookup returns CDR1 SGHTA and CDR2 FQGNSA. The CDR3 region is CASSPYEGGETQYF. CDR3 coding DNA: TGTGCCAGCAGCCCCTACGAAGGCGGGGAGACCCAGTACTTC.